The clone carrying this TCR beta chain has only one observation. CDR3 size: 15 residues. Deletions cut 4 bases from V and 0 bases from J, with 13 bases between. Looked up from germline, CDR1 is SGHRS and CDR2 is YFSETQ. The record originates from a study of T cell changes during pregnancy in multiple sclerosis. This table comes from immunoSEQ multiplex PCR, and its TCRdb copy is limited to in-frame clones, with some not included. The sample has 40,000 to 60,000 clones, about 90% seen once. The source is a female donor with multiple sclerosis, enrolled in a pregnancy study. The rearrangement joins TRBV5-1 to TRBJ1-2; a possible D gene is TRBD1 (6 bases). The sequences come from CD8+ T cells from peripheral blood mononuclear cells, collected after pregnancy. The CDR3 reads CASSPGGLSNYGYTF. As DNA, the CDR3 is TGCGCCAGCAGCCCCGGGGGGCTCTCTAACTATGGCTACACCTTC.